These T cell receptor beta chains were read from a single sample in a study of T cell changes during pregnancy in multiple sclerosis. Here immunoSEQ multiplex PCR was the method, and the copy in TCRdb shows in-frame clones only, minus some. The profile shows 40,000 to 45,000 clones, just over 90% of them singletons. Sequenced here: CD4+ T cells from peripheral blood mononuclear cells, sampled in the third trimester of pregnancy. The receptors were sampled from a female donor with multiple sclerosis, enrolled in a pregnancy study. Both conserved end residues are part of each CDR3. The D gene is left open where the match is weak. Clone size is shown for a subset of rows, as once, few, many or a class of expanded clone.

D gene | clone size | J gene | V gene | CDR3 protein | CDR3 DNA
- | once | TRBJ1-1 | TRBV6-1 | CASSANWNTEAFF | TGTGCCAGCAGTGCCAACTGGAACACTGAAGCTTTCTTT
- | - | TRBJ2-7 | TRBV7-9 | CASSLATGGLYEQYF | TGTGCCAGCAGCTTAGCGACAGGAGGACTCTACGAGCAGTACTTC
TRBD2 | - | TRBJ2-7 | TRBV27 | CASSLSSPGGSRYEQYF | TGTGCCAGCAGTTTATCAAGCCCGGGAGGGAGCCGCTACGAGCAGTACTTC
TRBD1 | - | TRBJ1-1 | TRBV19 | CASSPIPLTGKNTEAFF | TGTGCCAGTAGTCCGATACCCCTGACAGGGAAGAACACTGAAGCTTTCTTT
- | - | TRBJ2-6 | TRBV27 | CASSLLISGANVLTF | TGTGCCAGCAGTCTACTTATCTCTGGGGCCAACGTCCTGACTTTC
- | - | TRBJ1-5 | TRBV30 | CASLGGGYSNQPQHF | TGTGCCTCCCTGGGCGGGGGATATAGCAATCAGCCCCAGCATTTT
- | - | TRBJ1-2 | TRBV10-1 | CASSVAGYTF | TGCGCCAGCAGTGTAGCAGGCTACACCTTC
TRBD1 | - | TRBJ2-6 | TRBV25-1 | CASSEPGTGSSGANVLTF | TGTGCCAGCAGTGAACCCGGGACAGGTTCCTCTGGGGCCAACGTCCTGACTTTC
TRBD1 | - | TRBJ1-4 | TRBV25-1 | CASSAPRGQGTLAEKLFF | TGTGCCAGCAGTGCCCCGAGAGGACAGGGGACTTTGGCTGAAAAACTGTTTTTT
- | - | TRBJ2-5 | TRBV15 | CATSRDLLETQYF | TGTGCCACCAGCAGAGATCTATTGGAGACCCAGTACTTC
TRBD1 | few | TRBJ1-1 | TRBV5-4 | CASSPRTGQTEAFF | TGTGCCAGCAGCCCTCGGACAGGGCAGACTGAAGCTTTCTTT
- | - | TRBJ1-1 | TRBV7-2 | CASSEVMNTEAFF | TGTGCCAGCAGCGAGGTAATGAACACTGAAGCTTTCTTT
TRBD1 | once | TRBJ2-1 | TRBV18 | CASSPPGQLSNEQFF | TGTGCCAGCTCACCACCGGGACAGTTAAGTAATGAGCAGTTCTTC
TRBD1 | - | TRBJ1-2 | TRBV28 | CASRDTGGANYGYTF | TGTGCCAGCAGAGACACAGGGGGAGCTAACTATGGCTACACCTTC
- | - | TRBJ1-3 | TRBV19 | CASSVQGSSGNTIYF | TGTGCCAGTAGTGTGCAGGGGAGCTCTGGAAACACCATATATTTT
TRBD2 | once | TRBJ2-3 | TRBV6-1 | CASSEVAGGAISTDTQYF | TGTGCCAGCAGTGAGGTAGCGGGAGGAGCAATAAGCACAGATACGCAGTATTTT
- | - | TRBJ2-7 | TRBV10-3 | CAIRGGGADLGEQYF | TGTGCCATCAGAGGGGGAGGGGCAGATCTGGGCGAGCAGTACTTC
- | - | TRBJ1-2 | TRBV9 | CASSVSSSGQLGYLTGYTF | TGTGCCAGCAGCGTATCCTCTTCCGGACAATTGGGTTATTTGACTGGCTACACCTTC
TRBD1 | once | TRBJ1-6 | TRBV15 | CATSLGGQDNSPLHF | TGTGCCACCAGCCTGGGAGGACAGGATAATTCACCCCTCCACTTT
- | - | TRBJ1-2 | TRBV7-3 | CASSLAGSGGYTF | TGTGCCAGCAGCTTGGCAGGAAGTGGTGGCTACACCTTC
- | - | TRBJ1-1 | TRBV27 | CASSYAIRGTEAFF | TGTGCCAGCAGTTACGCCATCAGGGGCACTGAAGCTTTCTTT
TRBD1 | - | TRBJ2-2 | TRBV7-3 | CASSSNLGTGGVGELFF | TGTGCCAGCAGCTCCAACCTGGGGACAGGGGGCGTCGGGGAGCTGTTTTTT